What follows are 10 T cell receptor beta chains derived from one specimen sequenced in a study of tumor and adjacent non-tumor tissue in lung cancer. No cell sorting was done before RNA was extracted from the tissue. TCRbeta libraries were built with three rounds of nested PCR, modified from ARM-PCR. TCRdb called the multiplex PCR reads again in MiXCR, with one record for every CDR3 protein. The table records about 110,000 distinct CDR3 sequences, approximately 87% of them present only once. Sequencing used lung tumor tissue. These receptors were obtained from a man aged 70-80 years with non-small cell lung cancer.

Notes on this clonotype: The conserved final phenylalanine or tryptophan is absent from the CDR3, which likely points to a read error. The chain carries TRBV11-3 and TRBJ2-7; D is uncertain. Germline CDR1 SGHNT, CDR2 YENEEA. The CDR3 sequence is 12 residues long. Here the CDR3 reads CANSLVFYAQYL. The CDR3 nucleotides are TGTGCCAACAGCTTAGTTTTTTACGCGCAGTACTTA.

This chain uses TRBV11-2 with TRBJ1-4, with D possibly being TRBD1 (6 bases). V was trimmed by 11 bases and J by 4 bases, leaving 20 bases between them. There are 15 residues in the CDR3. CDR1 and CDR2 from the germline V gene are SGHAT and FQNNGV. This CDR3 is CACCRNGTSNEKLFF. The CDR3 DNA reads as TGTGCCTGCTGCAGAAATGGGACAAGTAATGAAAAACTGTTTTTT. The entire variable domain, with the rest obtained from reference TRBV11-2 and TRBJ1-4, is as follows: EAGVAQSPRYKIIEKRQSVAFWCNPISGHATLYWYQQILGQGPKLLIQFQNNGVVDDSQLPKDRFSAERLKGVDSTLKIQPAKLEDSAVYLCACCRNGTSNEKLFFGSGTQLSVL.

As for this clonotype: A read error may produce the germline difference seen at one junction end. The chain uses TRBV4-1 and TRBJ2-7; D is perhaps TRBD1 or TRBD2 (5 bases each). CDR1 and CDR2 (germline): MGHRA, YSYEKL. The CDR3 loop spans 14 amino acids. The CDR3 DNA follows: TGCGCCAGCAGCCTGGGACCGCACTCCTACGAGCAGTATTTC. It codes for CASSLGPHSYEQYF.

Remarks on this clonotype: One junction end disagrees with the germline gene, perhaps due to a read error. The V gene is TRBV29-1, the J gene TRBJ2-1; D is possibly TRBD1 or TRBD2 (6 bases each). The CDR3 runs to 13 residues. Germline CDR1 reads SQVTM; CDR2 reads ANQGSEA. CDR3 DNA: TGTAGCGGAGGGGGGAGCTCCTACAATGAGCTGTTCTTC. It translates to CSGGGSSYNELFF.

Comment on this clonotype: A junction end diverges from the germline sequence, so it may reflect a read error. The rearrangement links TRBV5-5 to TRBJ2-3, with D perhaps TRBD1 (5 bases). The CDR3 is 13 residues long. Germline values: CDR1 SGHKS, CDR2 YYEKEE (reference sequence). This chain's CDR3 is CTSSLAGMNTQYF. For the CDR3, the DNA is TGTACCAGCAGCTTGGCAGGGATGAATACGCAGTATTTT. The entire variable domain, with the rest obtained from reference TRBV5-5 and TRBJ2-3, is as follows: DAGVTQSPTHLIKTRGQQVTLRCSPISGHKSVSWYQQVLGQGPQFIFQYYEKEERGRGNFPDRFSARQFPNYSSELNVNALLLGDSALYLCTSSLAGMNTQYFGPGTRLTVL.

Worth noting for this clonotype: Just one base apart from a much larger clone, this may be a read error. CDR3 coding DNA: TGTGCCACTAAAAAGGACAGACGAAAAGGGACCCAGTACTTC. Translated, it gives CATKKDRRKGTQYF. The chain employs TRBV21-1 and TRBJ2-5; the table's D gene call, TRBD1, was not cross checked with the DNA. TRBV21-1 is a recognized pseudogene. The length of the CDR3 is 14 residues.

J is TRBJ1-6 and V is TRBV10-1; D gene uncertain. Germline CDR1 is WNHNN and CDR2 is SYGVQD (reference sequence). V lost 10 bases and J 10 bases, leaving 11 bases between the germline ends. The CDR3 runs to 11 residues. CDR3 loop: CAIRTNSPLHF. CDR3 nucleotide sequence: TGCGCCATCAGGACCAACTCACCCCTCCACTTT.

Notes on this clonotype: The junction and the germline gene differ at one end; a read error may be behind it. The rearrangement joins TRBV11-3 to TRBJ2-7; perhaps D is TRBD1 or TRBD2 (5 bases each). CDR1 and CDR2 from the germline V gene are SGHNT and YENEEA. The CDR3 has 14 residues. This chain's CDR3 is CASGLDGTLGNQYF. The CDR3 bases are TGTGCCAGCGGCTTGGACGGGACGCTAGGAAATCAGTACTTC.

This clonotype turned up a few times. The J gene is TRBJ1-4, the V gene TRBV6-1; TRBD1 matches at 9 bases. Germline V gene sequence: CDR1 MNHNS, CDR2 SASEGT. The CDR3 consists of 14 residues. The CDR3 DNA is TGTGTCAGTAGTGTAGGACAGGGGAATGAAAAACTGTTTTTT. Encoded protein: CVSSVGQGNEKLFF.

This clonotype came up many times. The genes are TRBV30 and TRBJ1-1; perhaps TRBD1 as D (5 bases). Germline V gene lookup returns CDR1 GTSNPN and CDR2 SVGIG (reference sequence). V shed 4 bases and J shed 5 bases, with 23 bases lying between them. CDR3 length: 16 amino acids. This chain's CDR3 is CAWNQRQGGAGTEAFF. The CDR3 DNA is TGTGCCTGGAATCAACGGCAGGGAGGAGCGGGGACTGAAGCTTTCTTT.